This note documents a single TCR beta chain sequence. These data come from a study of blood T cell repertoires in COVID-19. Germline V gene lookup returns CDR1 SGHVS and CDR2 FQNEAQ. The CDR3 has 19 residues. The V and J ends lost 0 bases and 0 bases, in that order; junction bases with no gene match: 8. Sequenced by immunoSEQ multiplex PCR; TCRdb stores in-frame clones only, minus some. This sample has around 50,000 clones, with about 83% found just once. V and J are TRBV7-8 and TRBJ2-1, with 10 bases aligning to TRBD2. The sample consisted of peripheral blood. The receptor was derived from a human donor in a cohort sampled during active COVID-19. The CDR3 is CASSLASSASGSSYNEQFF. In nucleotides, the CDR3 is TGTGCCAGCAGCTTAGCGTCATCGGCTAGCGGGAGCTCCTACAATGAGCAGTTCTTC.